The 10 T cell receptor beta chains in this list originate from one sample, sequenced in a study of shared clonotypes between healthy human individuals. Positively selected for CCR7, the CD45RO-negative cells used as naive CD8 cells excluded terminally differentiated effector memory CD45RA+ cells. Clones were read by immunoSEQ multiplex PCR, and TCRdb kept only the in-frame ones, dropping some. The table records under 2,000,000 clones, about 94% of them present only once. Sequenced material: naive CD8+ T cells sorted from blood. The receptors here all came from a man aged 18 to 30 in good health.

The chain couples TRBV7-8 to TRBJ1-3; D not certain. CDR1 and CDR2 from the germline V gene are SGHVS and FQNEAQ. The V gene lost 1 base and the J gene lost 4 bases, with 20 bases spanning the gap. The CDR3 length is 18 residues. The CDR3, as DNA: TGTGCCAGCAGCTTAGAGGGATTCGGGAGAGTTGTCGGAAACACCATATATTTT. Translating it yields CASSLEGFGRVVGNTIYF. Full variable domain (rest looked up from reference TRBV7-8 and TRBJ1-3): GAGVSQSPRYKVAKRGQDVALRCDPISGHVSLFWYQQALGQGPEFLTYFQNEAQLDKSGLPSDRFFAERPEGSVSTLKIQRTQQEDSAVYLCASSLEGFGRVVGNTIYFGEGSWLTVV.

This clone showed up just once. Other DNA sequences from this sample encode an identical CDR3 as well. The chain links TRBV4-3 to TRBJ2-1, with unresolved D. V was cut by 4 bases and J by 2 bases, with 6 bases left in between. The CDR3 extends over 13 amino acids. Germline values: CDR1 LGHNA, CDR2 YSLEER. Here the CDR3 DNA reads TGCGCCAGCAGCCCTGGGACCTACAATGAGCAGTTCTTC. Amino acids: CASSPGTYNEQFF.

V usage is TRBV7-9 and J usage is TRBJ2-2; D is possibly TRBD1 (6 bases). The V end lost 5 bases, the J end lost 3 bases, and 16 bases lay between the germline ends. The CDR3 consists of 16 residues. The germline V gene encodes CDR1 SEHNR and CDR2 FQNEAQ (reference sequence). The CDR3 loop reads CASSLALGADTGELFF. The CDR3 DNA follows: TGTGCCAGCAGCCTTGCCCTGGGGGCGGACACCGGGGAGCTGTTTTTT. Variable domain in full (rest from reference TRBV7-9 and TRBJ2-2): DTGVSQNPRHKITKRGQNVTFRCDPISEHNRLYWYRQTLGQGPEFLTYFQNEAQLEKSRLLSDRFSAERPKGSFSTLEIQRTEQGDSAMYLCASSLALGADTGELFFGEGSRLTVL.

This sequence joins TRBV10-2 and TRBJ2-7; 9 bases agree with TRBD2. The germline V gene has CDR1 WSHSY and CDR2 SAAADI. The CDR3 length is 13 residues. Trimming took 7 bases from V and 7 from J; bases not matched to a gene: 8. CDR3 sequence: CASTVAGEGEQYF. CDR3 DNA: TGCGCCAGCACTGTAGCGGGAGAGGGTGAGCAGTACTTC.

This sequence joins TRBV11-2 and TRBJ1-1, with 8 bases identical to TRBD1. CDR3 size: 13 residues. Germline loops: CDR1 SGHAT, CDR2 FQNNGV. V lost 1 base to trimming and J lost 5 bases; unmatched junction nucleotides: 0. This chain's CDR3 is CASSLGTGTEAFF. CDR3 nucleotide sequence: TGTGCCAGCAGCTTAGGGACAGGGACTGAAGCTTTCTTT.

The rearrangement links TRBV5-6 to TRBJ1-1; TRBD1 aligns across 7 bases. The CDR3 is made up of 14 amino acids. V lost 2 bases to trimming and J lost 3 bases; unmatched junction nucleotides: 4. CDR1 is SGHDT, CDR2 YYEEEE, per germline. The CDR3 DNA reads TGTGCCAGCAGCTTTCAGGGGGGGTACACTGAAGCTTTCTTT. It yields the protein CASSFQGGYTEAFF.

V usage is TRBV13 and J usage is TRBJ2-1; no reliable D call. CDR1 is PRHDT and CDR2 is FYEKMQ in the germline V gene (reference sequence). The V and J ends lost 6 bases and 4 bases respectively, with 10 bases between them. This CDR3 has 13 residues. The chain's CDR3 is CASRLDPYNEQFF. CDR3 bases: TGTGCCAGCAGACTGGACCCTTACAATGAGCAGTTCTTC.

CDR3 residues: CATSTRDRVFGGYTF. The CDR3 region has the DNA TGTGCCACCAGCACTAGGGACAGGGTATTTGGTGGCTACACCTTC. The V and J genes are TRBV15 and TRBJ1-2; TRBD1 matches at 9 bases. CDR3 length equals 15 residues. Germline CDR1 reads LNHNV; CDR2 reads YYDKDF (reference sequence). V gave up 4 bases and J gave up 7 bases; unmatched junction bases: 10. Full variable domain (rest looked up from reference TRBV15 and TRBJ1-2): DAMVIQNPRYQVTQFGKPVTLSCSQTLNHNVMYWYQQKSSQAPKLLFHYYDKDFNNEADTPDNFQSRRPNTSFCFLDIRSPGLGDTAMYLCATSTRDRVFGGYTFGSGTRLTVV.

The gene calls are TRBV7-9 and TRBJ1-4; D is uncertain. Germline CDR1 is SEHNR and CDR2 is FQNEAQ (reference sequence). Trimming left V 11 bases short and J 0 bases short, with 19 bases between. This CDR3 has 16 amino acids. The CDR3 region has the DNA TGTGCCTCCTACCCAGGTGAAGTTGCAACTAATGAAAAACTGTTTTTT. Protein sequence: CASYPGEVATNEKLFF. Looking up the rest from reference TRBV7-9 and TRBJ1-4 gives the full variable domain: DTGVSQNPRHKITKRGQNVTFRCDPISEHNRLYWYRQTLGQGPEFLTYFQNEAQLEKSRLLSDRFSAERPKGSFSTLEIQRTEQGDSAMYLCASYPGEVATNEKLFFGSGTQLSVL.

V gene TRBV7-6 combines with J gene TRBJ2-2, with 7 bases lining up with TRBD2. With 5 bases clipped from V and 3 bases from J, the junction kept 3 bases outside the gene matches. This CDR3 spans 14 amino acids. Germline loops: CDR1 SGHVS, CDR2 FNYEAQ. The CDR3 region is CASSPRGDTGELFF. CDR3 nucleotides: TGTGCCAGCAGCCCCCGGGGGGACACCGGGGAGCTGTTTTTT. The whole variable domain, remainder taken from reference TRBV7-6 and TRBJ2-2, is GAGVSQSPRYKVTKRGQDVALRCDPISGHVSLYWYRQALGQGPEFLTYFNYEAQQDKSGLPNDRFSAERPEGSISTLTIQRTEQRDSAMYRCASSPRGDTGELFFGEGSRLTVL.